The 27 T cell receptor beta chains below all came from one sample that was sequenced in a study of human T cells and chemical hapten exposure. Regarding time point: patch test 2, 6 weeks after DPC sensitization. The sample's treatment: therapeutic diphenylcyclopropenone sensitization with weekly scalp DPC. From the RACE reads, TCRdb called clonotypes with MiXCR, one entry per CDR3 protein. The sample records about 140,000 distinct CDR3 sequences, 12% being singletons. The input for sequencing was whole blood, taken in connection with sensitization to the hapten diphenylcyclopropenone (DPC). These receptors were obtained from a woman between 45 and 60 years old with alopecia areata. Some clones in this sample may be carry-over from other donors' samples.

This clonotype was counted only a few times. The V gene is TRBV27, the J gene TRBJ2-1; no definite D call. The ends were cut back, 1 base at V and 9 bases at J, with 4 bases in the middle. Germline-derived CDR1 and CDR2 are MNHEY and SMNVEV (reference sequence). The length of the CDR3 is 11 residues. The CDR3 spells CASSLLSEQFF. In nucleotides, the CDR3 is TGTGCCAGCAGTTTATTAAGTGAGCAGTTCTTC.

This clonotype was observed a few times. The chain links TRBV6-1 to TRBJ1-3, with 10 bases identical to TRBD1. The CDR3 sequence is 20 residues long. Trimming removed 7 bases from V and 0 bases from J; junction bases left unmatched: 18. Germline CDR1 and CDR2: MNHNS and SASEGT. DNA for the CDR3: TGTGCCAGCACTCATACCGGGACAGGGGCCGATCCCTTCTCTGGAAACACCATATATTTT. This translates into CASTHTGTGADPFSGNTIYF.

As for this clonotype: At one end, the junction sequence differs from germline, possibly due to a read error. The chain combines TRBV7-2 with TRBJ2-7; D might be TRBD2 (5 bases). This CDR3 spans 13 amino acids. CDR1 SGHTA and CDR2 FQGNSA come from the germline V gene. Here the CDR3 reads CASSFAGSYDQYF. CDR3 nucleotides: TGTGCCAGCAGCTTCGCGGGCTCCTACGATCAGTACTTC. Full variable domain (remainder filled in from reference TRBV7-2 and TRBJ2-7): GAGVSQSPSNKVTEKGKDVELRCDPISGHTALYWYRQSLGQGLEFLIYFQGNSAPDKSGLPSDRFSAERTGGSVSTLTIQRTQQEDSAVYLCASSFAGSYDQYFGPGTRLTVT.

In this sample, this clonotype turned up many times. The V call is TRBV28, the J call TRBJ1-2; D is ambiguous. V was shortened by 11 bases and J by 1 base, with 17 bases between the two germline ends. The CDR3 contains 14 residues. The germline V gene encodes CDR1 MDHEN and CDR2 SYDVKM. The CDR3 sequence: CAASKTNDNYGYTF. CDR3 DNA sequence: TGTGCCGCGAGCAAGACTAACGATAACTATGGCTACACCTTC.

This clonotype was recorded a few times. This chain links TRBV12-3 or TRBV12-4 with TRBJ2-7, with D perhaps matching TRBD1 (6 bases). The V and J ends lost 3 bases and 4 bases respectively, with 10 bases between them. This CDR3 comprises 13 residues. CDR3 nucleotide sequence: TGTGCCAGCAGTTTTGGACAGCTTTACGAGCAGTACTTC. This gives the protein CASSFGQLYEQYF.

This clonotype was detected a few times. The chain carries TRBV28 and TRBJ1-2, with 9 bases lining up with TRBD1. The V gene end was trimmed by 6 bases and the J gene end by 2 bases; junction bases not matched to a gene: 7. The CDR3 spans 15 residues. Germline values: CDR1 MDHEN, CDR2 SYDVKM. This chain's CDR3 is CASSFYRGRNYGYTF. CDR3 bases: TGTGCCAGCAGCTTTTACAGGGGGCGCAACTATGGCTACACCTTC.

This clonotype was detected many times. The chain combines TRBV3-1 with TRBJ1-4, with 7 bases aligning to TRBD1. CDR3 length equals 14 residues. The V and J ends lost 6 bases and 6 bases, in that order; junction bases with no gene match: 7. Germline V gives CDR1 LGHDT, CDR2 YNNKEL (reference sequence). CDR3 residues: CASRTTGIHEKLFF. In nucleotides, the CDR3 is TGTGCCAGCAGGACGACAGGGATCCATGAAAAACTGTTTTTT.

The CDR3 sequence: CATAEGRETQYF. DNA for the CDR3: TGTGCCACCGCGGAAGGACGGGAGACCCAGTACTTC. The V call is TRBV19, the J call TRBJ2-5; D call uncertain. Trimming cost V 10 bases and J 5 bases, with 14 bases left between them. In germline, CDR1 is LNHDA, CDR2 SQIVND (reference sequence). The CDR3 totals 12 residues.

This clonotype has only a few counts. The chain joins TRBV5-1 to TRBJ1-1, with D maybe TRBD1 (5 bases). V was shortened by 3 bases and J by 4 bases, with 13 bases between the two germline ends. This CDR3 has 14 residues. The germline gives CDR1 SGHRS, CDR2 YFSETQ. Written as DNA, the CDR3 is TGCGCCAGCAGCTCTCGCGGGGGAAGCACTGAAGCTTTCTTT. Encoded protein: CASSSRGGSTEAFF.

At least ten counts were recorded for this clonotype. The gene calls are TRBV12-3 or TRBV12-4 and TRBJ2-7; TRBD2 aligns across 7 bases. This CDR3 contains 14 residues. V was pared by 4 bases and J by 1 base, with 4 bases of the junction left unmatched. The CDR3 loop is CASSSAGVSYEQYF. In DNA form, the CDR3 reads TGTGCCAGCAGTTCCGCGGGAGTTTCCTACGAGCAGTACTTC.

The V gene is TRBV7-8, the J gene TRBJ2-3; D may be TRBD2 (6 bases). Trimming removed 6 bases at V and 2 bases at J, with 27 bases between. Germline loops: CDR1 SGHVS, CDR2 FQNEAQ. This CDR3 has 19 residues. The CDR3 protein is CASRLSTWDFPRDTDTQYF. DNA of the CDR3: TGTGCCAGCAGACTCTCCACATGGGACTTCCCCCGGGACACAGATACGCAGTATTTT.

The rearrangement uses TRBV7-9 and TRBJ2-1; possible D gene TRBD2, 6 bases. CDR1 SEHNR and CDR2 FQNEAQ come from the germline V gene (reference sequence). The V end lost 7 bases, the J end lost 12 bases, and 13 bases lay between the germline ends. This CDR3 spans 11 amino acids. CDR3 bases: TGTGCCAGCAAGATGTCCGGGGGGCAGTTCTTC. Its translation is CASKMSGGQFF.

This clonotype occurred many times. The chain couples TRBV21-1 to TRBJ2-7; TRBD2 is the table's D call and was not checked against the DNA. TRBV21-1 is listed as a pseudogene. CDR3 size: 13 residues. CDR3 nucleotides: TGTGCCAGCAGCAAGACTATCTTCTACGAGCAGTACTTC. The encoded protein is CASSKTIFYEQYF.

The V and J genes are TRBV11-2 and TRBJ2-5; 7 positions match TRBD2. Germline assignment: CDR1 SGHAT and CDR2 FQNNGV. The CDR3 has 13 residues. After removal of 4 bases from V and 5 bases from J, the junction contained 4 bases not matched to a gene. The CDR3 here is CASSSGTKETQYF. The CDR3 DNA sequence: TGTGCCAGCAGCTCCGGGACTAAGGAGACCCAGTACTTC.

J is TRBJ1-5 and V is TRBV10-1; 7 bases match TRBD1. This CDR3 contains 15 residues. From germline, CDR1 is WNHNN and CDR2 SYGVQD (reference sequence). The V segment lost 4 bases and the J segment 4 bases; nucleotides outside the gene matches: 7. The CDR3 loop reads CASSAAGGRNQPQHF. CDR3 in DNA: TGCGCCAGCAGTGCCGCAGGGGGTAGGAATCAGCCCCAGCATTTT.

The table lists this clonotype with many counts. The rearrangement uses TRBV3-1 and TRBJ1-5; D gene uncertain. V was shortened by 0 bases and J by 2 bases, with 11 bases between the two germline ends. The germline V gene has CDR1 LGHDT and CDR2 YNNKEL (reference sequence). The CDR3 runs to 16 residues. CDR3 residues: CASSQEVRWGNQPQHF. In DNA, the CDR3 is TGTGCCAGCAGCCAAGAGGTTCGTTGGGGCAATCAGCCCCAGCATTTT.

This clonotype was seen ten or more times. The CDR3 loop is CSVERGIGEKLFF. CDR3 bases: TGCAGCGTTGAACGGGGGATCGGTGAAAAACTGTTTTTT. The chain couples TRBV29-1 to TRBJ1-4, with a weak D call TRBD1 (5 bases). This CDR3 is built from 13 residues. Trimming removed 2 bases at V and 7 bases at J, with 11 bases between. Per the germline V gene, CDR1 is SQVTM and CDR2 is ANQGSEA.

This clonotype was counted a few times. V usage is TRBV3-1 and J usage is TRBJ2-5, with D possibly matching TRBD2 (5 bases). Per germline, CDR1 LGHDT and CDR2 YNNKEL (reference sequence). The germline V and J ends were trimmed by 1 base and 4 bases, with 13 bases remaining between them. The CDR3 runs 15 residues. CDR3 amino acids: CASSQARVGGETQYF. The CDR3 bases are TGTGCCAGCAGCCAAGCCCGGGTTGGAGGAGAGACCCAGTACTTC.

This clonotype was recorded many times. The chain employs TRBV7-9 and TRBJ2-1; D might be TRBD1 (5 bases). Per the germline V gene, CDR1 is SEHNR and CDR2 is FQNEAQ (reference sequence). The V and J ends lost 2 bases and 2 bases respectively, with 10 bases between them. The CDR3 spans 15 residues. The CDR3 sequence: CASSLPQGPYNEQFF. Here the CDR3 DNA reads TGTGCCAGCAGCTTACCCCAGGGTCCCTACAATGAGCAGTTCTTC.

The chain carries TRBV11-2 and TRBJ2-7; D possibly corresponds to TRBD2 (6 bases). V lost 4 bases, J lost 9 bases, and 13 bases lay in between. The CDR3 contains 12 residues. Germline CDR1 is SGHAT and CDR2 is FQNNGV. CDR3 DNA sequence: TGTGCCAGCAGCTCGGGACCGCGGGGGCAGTACTTC. As protein: CASSSGPRGQYF.

The V gene is TRBV7-9, the J gene TRBJ2-7; 12 positions match TRBD1. Germline CDR1 reads SEHNR; CDR2 reads FQNEAQ (reference sequence). V was clipped by 5 bases and J by 5 bases; unmatched bases: 7. The CDR3 loop spans 15 amino acids. In DNA, the CDR3 is TGTGCCAGCAGCATACCCGGGACAGGGGGCGACGAGCAGTACTTC. It is translated as CASSIPGTGGDEQYF.

The chain recombines TRBV10-1 with TRBJ2-1; 12 nucleotides match TRBD2. The CDR3 extends over 17 amino acids. The V and J ends lost 8 bases and 1 base, in that order; junction bases with no gene match: 9. In germline, CDR1 is WNHNN, CDR2 SYGVQD (reference sequence). CDR3 nucleotide sequence: TGCGCCAGCCCGACTAGCGGGAGTAATACGTCCTACAATGAGCAGTTCTTC. It translates to CASPTSGSNTSYNEQFF.

This clonotype was observed at least ten times. This sequence joins TRBV7-2 and TRBJ1-2, with D possibly matching TRBD1 (6 bases). The germline V gene encodes CDR1 SGHTA and CDR2 FQGNSA. This CDR3 spans 16 amino acids. With 2 bases removed from V and 6 bases from J, the gap between germline ends came to 19 bases. CDR3 protein: CASSLRRQAVDDGYTF. In DNA form, the CDR3 reads TGTGCCAGCAGCTTACGCCGACAGGCTGTTGACGATGGCTACACCTTC.

The chain carries TRBV19 and TRBJ1-5; weak D call: TRBD1 (6 bases). V lost 6 bases and J 1 base, leaving 13 bases between the germline ends. Per germline, CDR1 LNHDA and CDR2 SQIVND (reference sequence). This CDR3 has 15 amino acids. The CDR3 region is CASRVQGGSNQPQHF. As DNA, the CDR3 is TGTGCCAGTAGAGTACAGGGCGGGAGCAATCAGCCCCAGCATTTT.

The J gene is TRBJ2-5, the V gene TRBV5-1, with a tentative D call TRBD2 (6 bases). The CDR3 is 15 amino acids. Trimming cost V 0 bases and J 3 bases, with 12 bases left between them. Germline CDR1 reads SGHRS; CDR2 reads YFSETQ. CDR3 bases: TGCGCCAGCAGCTTGGACGTCGGGAGTGAAGAGACCCAGTACTTC. It yields the protein CASSLDVGSEETQYF.

In its sample, this clonotype was seen many times. V usage is TRBV11-2 and J usage is TRBJ2-1; no clear D gene. The germline V and J ends were trimmed by 0 bases and 10 bases, with 13 bases remaining between them. Germline V CDR1 and CDR2: SGHAT, FQNNGV. CDR3 size: 14 residues. CDR3 region: CASSLDLGFREQFF. The CDR3 DNA sequence: TGTGCCAGCAGCTTAGACCTAGGATTCAGGGAGCAGTTCTTC.

In the case of this clonotype: This sequence may be a read error, since a much larger clone differs from it by one base. The chain links TRBV5-6 to TRBJ2-1; 14 bases line up with TRBD2. Germline CDR1 is SGHDT and CDR2 is YYEEEE. CDR3 size: 16 residues. The CDR3: CASSQWGLAGVNEQIF. CDR3 sequence (DNA): TGTGCCAGCAGCCAGTGGGGACTAGCGGGAGTCAATGAGCAGATCTTC.